This T cell receptor beta chain was obtained from a study of cytomegalovirus exposure and HLA in healthy donors. Overall study context: In a later analysis, it was reported that the approximately 110 validation repertoires had been produced on the same platform as the roughly 700 repertoires belonging to the first cohort. Study-wide results and caveats: Subsequent analysis revealed that first-cohort TCR clusters tended to co-occur in the approximately 120 validation repertoires. Rare TCR sequences dominated, though some public TCRs recurred in many donors. CMV antigen specificity of a few CMV-associated chains was confirmed in vitro.

The protocol was immunoSEQ multiplex PCR, while the TCRdb copy is restricted to in-frame clones and leaves out a portion. The sample lists 130,000 to 150,000 clones; 70% to 90% were seen once. As to this clone: What it recognizes is unknown.

The source of this sequence is a woman aged 18 to 35 in good health and CMV-seropositive. The sequenced sample was PBMCs.

The CDR3 is CSVGAILNYGYTF. CDR3 in DNA: TGCAGCGTTGGGGCGATCCTGAACTATGGCTACACCTTC. The chain joins TRBV29-1 to TRBJ1-2; D call uncertain. V was shortened by 4 bases and J by 2 bases, with 11 bases between the two germline ends. Germline CDR1 is SQVTM and CDR2 is ANQGSEA. This CDR3 is built from 13 residues. Drawing the rest from reference TRBV29-1 and TRBJ1-2, the complete variable domain is SAVISQKPSRDICQRGTSLTIQCQVDSQVTMMFWYRQQPGQSLTLIATANQGSEATYESGFVIDKFPISRPNLTFSTLTVSNMSPEDSSIYLCSVGAILNYGYTFGSGTRLTVV.